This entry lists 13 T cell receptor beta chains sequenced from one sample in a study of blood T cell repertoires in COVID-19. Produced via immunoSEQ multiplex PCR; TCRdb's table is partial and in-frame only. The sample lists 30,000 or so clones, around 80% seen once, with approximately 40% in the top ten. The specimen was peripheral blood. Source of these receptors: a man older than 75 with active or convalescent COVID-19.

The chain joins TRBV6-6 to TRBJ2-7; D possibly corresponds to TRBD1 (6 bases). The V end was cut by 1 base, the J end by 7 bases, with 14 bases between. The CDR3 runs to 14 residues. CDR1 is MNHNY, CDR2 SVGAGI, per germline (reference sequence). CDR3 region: CASSYLDSRSEQYF. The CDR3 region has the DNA TGTGCCAGCAGTTACTTGGACAGCCGCTCGGAGCAGTACTTC.

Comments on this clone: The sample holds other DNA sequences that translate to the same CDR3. The CDR3 region has the DNA TGTGCCAGCAGCTTGGCCGGTGGGGGGCGCGGGGGATCCTACAATGAGCAGTTCTTC. Translated: CASSLAGGGRGGSYNEQFF. V usage is TRBV7-8 and J usage is TRBJ2-1, with a possible D match to TRBD2 (7 bases). This CDR3 spans 19 amino acids. CDR1 and CDR2 (germline): SGHVS, FQNEAQ. The ends were cut back, 3 bases at V and 1 base at J, with 22 bases in the middle.

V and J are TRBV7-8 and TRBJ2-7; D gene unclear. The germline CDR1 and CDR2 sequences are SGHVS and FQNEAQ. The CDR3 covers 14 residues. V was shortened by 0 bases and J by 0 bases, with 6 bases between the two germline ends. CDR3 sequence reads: CASSLASTSYEQYF. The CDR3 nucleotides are TGTGCCAGCAGCTTAGCAAGCACCTCCTACGAGCAGTACTTC.

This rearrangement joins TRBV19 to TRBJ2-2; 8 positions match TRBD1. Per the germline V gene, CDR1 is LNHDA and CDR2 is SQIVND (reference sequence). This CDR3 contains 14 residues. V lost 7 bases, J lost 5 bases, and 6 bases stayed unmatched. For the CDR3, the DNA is TGTGCCAGTACCCCCGGGACAGGTACCGGGGAGCTGTTTTTT. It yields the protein CASTPGTGTGELFF.

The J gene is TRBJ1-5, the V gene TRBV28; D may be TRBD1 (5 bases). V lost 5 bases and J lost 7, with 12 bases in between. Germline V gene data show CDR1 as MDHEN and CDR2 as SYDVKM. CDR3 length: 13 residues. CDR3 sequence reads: CASSPLGPQPQHF. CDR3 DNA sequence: TGTGCCAGCAGTCCCCTGGGGCCCCAGCCCCAGCATTTT.

Here the CDR3 reads CASSLYSTGELFF. As DNA, the CDR3 is TGTGCCAGCAGCTTATATTCCACCGGGGAGCTGTTTTTT. V and J are TRBV7-9 and TRBJ2-2; no clear D gene. This CDR3 region has 13 residues. CDR1 and CDR2 (germline): SEHNR, FQNEAQ (reference sequence). Trimming left V 2 bases short and J 4 bases short, with 5 bases between.

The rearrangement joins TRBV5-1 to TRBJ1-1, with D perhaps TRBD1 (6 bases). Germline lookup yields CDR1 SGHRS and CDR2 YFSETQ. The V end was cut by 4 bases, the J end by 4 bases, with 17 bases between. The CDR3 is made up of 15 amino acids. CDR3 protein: CASSPYGGPGTEAFF. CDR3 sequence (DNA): TGCGCCAGCAGCCCTTATGGGGGCCCGGGCACTGAAGCTTTCTTT.

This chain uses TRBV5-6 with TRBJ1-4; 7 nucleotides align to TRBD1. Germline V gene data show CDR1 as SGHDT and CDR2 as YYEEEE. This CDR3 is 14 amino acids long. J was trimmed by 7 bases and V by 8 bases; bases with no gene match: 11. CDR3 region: CASFETGSGEKLFF. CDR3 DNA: TGTGCCAGTTTCGAGACAGGGTCCGGTGAAAAACTGTTTTTT.

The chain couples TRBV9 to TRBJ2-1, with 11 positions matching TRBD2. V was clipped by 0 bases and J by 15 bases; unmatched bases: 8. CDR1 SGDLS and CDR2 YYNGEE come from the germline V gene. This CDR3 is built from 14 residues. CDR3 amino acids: CASSVALAGVFLFF. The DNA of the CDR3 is TGTGCCAGCAGCGTAGCACTAGCGGGAGTGTTTTTGTTCTTC.

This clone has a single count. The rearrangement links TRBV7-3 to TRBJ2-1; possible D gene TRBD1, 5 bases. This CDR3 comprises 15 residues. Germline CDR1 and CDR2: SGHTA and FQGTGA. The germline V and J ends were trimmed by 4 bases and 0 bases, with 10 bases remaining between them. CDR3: CASSSTGNSYNEQFF. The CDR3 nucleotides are TGTGCCAGCAGCTCTACAGGCAACTCCTACAATGAGCAGTTCTTC.

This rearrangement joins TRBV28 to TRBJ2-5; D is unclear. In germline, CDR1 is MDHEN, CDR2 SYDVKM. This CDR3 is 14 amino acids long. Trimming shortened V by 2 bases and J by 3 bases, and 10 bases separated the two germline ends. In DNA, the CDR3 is TGTGCCAGCAGTTTACCTGGCCGAAAAGAGACCCAGTACTTC. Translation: CASSLPGRKETQYF.

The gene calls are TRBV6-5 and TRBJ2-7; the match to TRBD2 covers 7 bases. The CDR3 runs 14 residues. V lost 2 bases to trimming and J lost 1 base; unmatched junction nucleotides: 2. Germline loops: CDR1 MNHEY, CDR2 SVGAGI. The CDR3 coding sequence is TGTGCCAGCAGTTACGGGAGGGGATCCTACGAGCAGTACTTC. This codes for CASSYGRGSYEQYF.

The CDR3 DNA sequence: TGTGCCACCAGTGACGCCGGGACAGGGGTGACTGAAGCTTTCTTT. Protein: CATSDAGTGVTEAFF. This chain connects TRBV24-1 to TRBJ1-1; 10 positions agree with TRBD1. Per the germline V gene, CDR1 is KGHDR and CDR2 is SFDVKD. With 4 bases clipped from V and 5 bases from J, the junction kept 6 bases outside the gene matches. The CDR3 runs to 15 residues.